The present TCR beta chain was sequenced within a study of cytomegalovirus exposure and HLA in healthy donors listed by TCRdb under 2017. The study in broad terms: According to a later analysis, one platform produced both the 100 to 150 validation repertoires and the 670 or so repertoires of the first cohort. The study was designed to test whether signatures of past pathogen exposure could be identified by cataloging public T cell receptors. Along with the roughly 670-subject first cohort, a separate validation cohort of over a hundred different subjects was used. The study combined high-throughput TCR immunosequencing, statistical association of individual TCRs with disease status, and machine learning to predict cytomegalovirus infection status. The paper as a whole reports these results and caveats: While some public TCRs were present in many individuals, most TCR sequences turned up only very rarely across donors. A later analysis lacked HLA typing for the validation cohort, so it scored co-occurrence in that cohort across all 110 or so repertoires. Subsequent analysis determined that TCRs grouped into clusters in the first cohort also showed a tendency toward co-occurrence across the 120 or so validation repertoires, and 85% to 95% of cluster scores exceeded 0. A few of the identified cytomegalovirus-associated TCR beta chains were confirmed in vitro to be specific for cytomegalovirus antigens. The study listed 164 TCR beta chains as associated with cytomegalovirus. The authors suggested that the approach could potentially be generalized to other disease states and immunological phenotypes. Cytomegalovirus status was reported to be diagnosed by the classifier with high specificity and sensitivity in both the original and validation cohorts.

Library preparation used the immunoSEQ multiplex PCR assay. The study's own analysis went as follows. To diagnose cytomegalovirus status from the catalog of TCR beta chain sequences, a statistical classification framework was built. The table comes from immuneACCESS by way of TCRdb, which keeps in-frame sequences with V and J called. Part of the clones is missing from these tables; in studies checked, under half for an unresolved V gene and the rest for unknown reasons. The V and J calls and clone size are taken from that table; D and trimming were inferred from the DNA. The sample data list under 130,000 clones, and roughly 86% of these were observed just once. Around 3.6% of the sample rests with the top ten. The donors were included in the validation cohort of over a hundred subjects, a group kept apart from the roughly 670-subject first cohort. Regarding this clone: Its antigen is still unknown. Base qualities were left out, and no much larger clone turns up one base away.

Between the V and J ends, shortened by 4 bases and 3 bases respectively, the junction contains 17 bases. The CDR3 contains 16 residues, cysteine and phenylalanine counted. Only CDR3 DNA is held: 48 bases, read in frame from base 1. Per the germline V gene, SGHRS is the CDR1 and YFSETQ is the CDR2. Sequencing used PBMCs. The chain was built from TRBV5-1 and TRBJ2-1; a tentative D call is TRBD2 (6 bases match). The TCR comes from a woman in her late teens or twenties in good health and CMV-seropositive. The CDR3: CASSPGGAGLYNEQFF. The nucleotides are TGCGCCAGCAGCCCTGGGGGAGCGGGTCTCTACAATGAGCAGTTCTTC.